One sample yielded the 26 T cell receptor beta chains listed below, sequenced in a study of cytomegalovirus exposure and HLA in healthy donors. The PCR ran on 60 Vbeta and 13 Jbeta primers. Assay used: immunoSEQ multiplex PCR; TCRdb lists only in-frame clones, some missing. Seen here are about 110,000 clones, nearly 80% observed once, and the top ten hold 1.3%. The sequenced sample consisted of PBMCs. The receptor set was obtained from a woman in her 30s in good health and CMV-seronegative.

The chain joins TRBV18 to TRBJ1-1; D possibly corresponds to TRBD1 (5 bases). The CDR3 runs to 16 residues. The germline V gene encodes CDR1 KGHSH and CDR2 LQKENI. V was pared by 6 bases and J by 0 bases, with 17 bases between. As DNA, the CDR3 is TGTGCCAGCTCCACCCGCAGGGTTAATCTGAACACTGAAGCTTTCTTT. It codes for CASSTRRVNLNTEAFF.

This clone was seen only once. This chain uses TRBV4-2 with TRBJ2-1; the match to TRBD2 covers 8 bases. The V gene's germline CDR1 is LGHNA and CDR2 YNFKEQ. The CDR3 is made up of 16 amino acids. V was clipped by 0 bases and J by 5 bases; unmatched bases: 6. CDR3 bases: TGTGCCAGCAGCCAAGATTGGACTAGCAGAGACAATGAGCAGTTCTTC. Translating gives CASSQDWTSRDNEQFF.

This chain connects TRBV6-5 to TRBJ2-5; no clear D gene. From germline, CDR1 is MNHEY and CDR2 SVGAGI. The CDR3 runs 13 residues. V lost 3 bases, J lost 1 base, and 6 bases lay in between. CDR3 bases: TGTGCCAGCAGTTATGGCAGCCAAGAGACCCAGTACTTC. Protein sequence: CASSYGSQETQYF.

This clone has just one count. CDR3 in DNA: TGCAGCGTTGATACGGGATACACCTTC. Translating gives CSVDTGYTF. This chain links TRBV29-1 with TRBJ1-2; no firm D call. Germline CDR1 and CDR2: SQVTM and ANQGSEA. The CDR3 is 9 amino acids. V shed 3 bases and J shed 11 bases, with 7 bases lying between them.

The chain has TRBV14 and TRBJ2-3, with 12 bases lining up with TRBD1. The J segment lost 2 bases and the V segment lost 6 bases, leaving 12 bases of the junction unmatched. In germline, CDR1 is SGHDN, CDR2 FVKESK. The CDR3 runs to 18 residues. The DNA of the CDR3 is TGTGCCAGCAGTCACGGAGAGGGGACAGGGGGCTCCACAGATACGCAGTATTTT. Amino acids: CASSHGEGTGGSTDTQYF.

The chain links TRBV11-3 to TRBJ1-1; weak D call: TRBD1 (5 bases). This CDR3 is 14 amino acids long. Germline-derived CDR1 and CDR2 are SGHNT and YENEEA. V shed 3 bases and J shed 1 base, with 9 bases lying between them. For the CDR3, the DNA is TGTGCCAGCAGCTTGGGGCAGGAGAACACTGAAGCTTTCTTT. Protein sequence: CASSLGQENTEAFF.

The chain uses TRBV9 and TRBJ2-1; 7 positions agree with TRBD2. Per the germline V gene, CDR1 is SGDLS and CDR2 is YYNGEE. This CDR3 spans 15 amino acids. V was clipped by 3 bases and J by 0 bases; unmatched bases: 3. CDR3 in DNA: TGTGCCAGCAGCGCCGGCGGGGGCTCCTACAATGAGCAGTTCTTC. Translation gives CASSAGGGSYNEQFF.

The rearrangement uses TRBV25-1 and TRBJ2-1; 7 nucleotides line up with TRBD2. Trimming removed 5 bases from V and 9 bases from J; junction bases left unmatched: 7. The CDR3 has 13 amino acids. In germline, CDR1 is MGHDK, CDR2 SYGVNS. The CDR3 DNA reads TGTGCCAGCAGTCAAGGGAGGGTTTTTGAGCAGTTCTTC. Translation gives CASSQGRVFEQFF.

CDR3 in DNA: TGTGCCAGCAGCTTTTCGGGACTTGGCTACACCTTC. The encoded protein is CASSFSGLGYTF. V usage is TRBV5-8 and J usage is TRBJ1-2; D might be TRBD1 (5 bases). With 2 bases removed from V and 7 bases from J, the gap between germline ends came to 9 bases. This CDR3 has 12 residues. CDR1 and CDR2 from the germline V gene are SGHTS and YDEGEE.

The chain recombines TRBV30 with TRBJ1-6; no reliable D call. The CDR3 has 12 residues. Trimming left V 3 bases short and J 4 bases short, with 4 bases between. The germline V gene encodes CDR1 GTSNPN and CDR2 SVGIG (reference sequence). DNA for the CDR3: TGTGCCTGGAGATCGTATAATTCACCCCTCCACTTT. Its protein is CAWRSYNSPLHF. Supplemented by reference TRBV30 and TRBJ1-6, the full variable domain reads SQTIHQWPATLVQPVGSPLSLECTVEGTSNPNLYWYRQAAGRGLQLLFYSVGIGQISSEVPQNLSASRPQDRQFILSSKKLLLSDSGFYLCAWRSYNSPLHFGNGTRLTVT.

The CDR3 spells CASSLEEGWGPEAFF. The CDR3 DNA sequence: TGTGCCAGCAGCTTAGAGGAGGGGTGGGGCCCTGAAGCTTTCTTT. V is TRBV7-9 and J is TRBJ1-1, with D maybe TRBD1 (5 bases). Trimming took 1 base from V and 6 from J, leaving 15 bases between them. CDR1 is SEHNR, CDR2 FQNEAQ, per germline (reference sequence). The CDR3 has 15 amino acids.

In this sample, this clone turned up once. CDR3 in DNA: TGCGCCAGCAGCCGTGGACAGGCACAATATAGCAATCAGCCCCAGCATTTT. Its translation: CASSRGQAQYSNQPQHF. This sequence joins TRBV4-1 and TRBJ1-5; 7 bases fit TRBD1. CDR3 length: 17 residues. CDR1 is MGHRA and CDR2 is YSYEKL in the germline V gene. J lost 0 bases, V lost 4 bases, and 9 bases had no gene match.

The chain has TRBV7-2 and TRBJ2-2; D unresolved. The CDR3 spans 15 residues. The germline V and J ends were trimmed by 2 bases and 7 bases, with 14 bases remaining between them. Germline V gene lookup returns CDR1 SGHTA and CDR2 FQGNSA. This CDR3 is CASSLYRSPFGELFF. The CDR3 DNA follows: TGTGCCAGCAGCTTATATAGAAGCCCGTTCGGGGAGCTGTTTTTT.

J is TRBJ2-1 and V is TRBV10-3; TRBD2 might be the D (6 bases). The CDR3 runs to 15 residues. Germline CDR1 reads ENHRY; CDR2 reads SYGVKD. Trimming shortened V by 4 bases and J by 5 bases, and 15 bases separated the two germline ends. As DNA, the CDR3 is TGTGCCATCAGTGTCGGGGGACTCCGAAACAATGAGCAGTTCTTC. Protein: CAISVGGLRNNEQFF.

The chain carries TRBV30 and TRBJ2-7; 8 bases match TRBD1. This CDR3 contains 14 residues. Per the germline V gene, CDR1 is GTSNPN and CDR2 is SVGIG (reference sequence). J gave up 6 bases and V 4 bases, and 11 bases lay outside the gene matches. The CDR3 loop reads CAWTGRTGKGEQYF. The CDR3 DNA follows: TGTGCCTGGACTGGCCGGACAGGGAAAGGCGAGCAGTACTTC.

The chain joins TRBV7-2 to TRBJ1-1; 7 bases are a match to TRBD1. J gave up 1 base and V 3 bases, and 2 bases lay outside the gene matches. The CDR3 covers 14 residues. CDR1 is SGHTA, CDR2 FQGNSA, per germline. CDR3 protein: CASSLDRPNTEAFF. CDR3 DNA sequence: TGTGCCAGCAGCTTGGACAGGCCGAACACTGAAGCTTTCTTT. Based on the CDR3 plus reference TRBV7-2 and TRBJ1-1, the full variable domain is GAGVSQSPSNKVTEKGKDVELRCDPISGHTALYWYRQSLGQGLEFLIYFQGNSAPDKSGLPSDRFSAERTGGSVSTLTIQRTQQEDSAVYLCASSLDRPNTEAFFGQGTRLTVV.

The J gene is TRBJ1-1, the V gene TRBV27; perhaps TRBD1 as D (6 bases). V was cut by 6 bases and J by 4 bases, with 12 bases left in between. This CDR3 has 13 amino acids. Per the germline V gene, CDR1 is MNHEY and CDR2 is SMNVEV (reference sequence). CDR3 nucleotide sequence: TGTGCCAGCAGCCCCAGGGGTATCACTGAAGCTTTCTTT. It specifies CASSPRGITEAFF.

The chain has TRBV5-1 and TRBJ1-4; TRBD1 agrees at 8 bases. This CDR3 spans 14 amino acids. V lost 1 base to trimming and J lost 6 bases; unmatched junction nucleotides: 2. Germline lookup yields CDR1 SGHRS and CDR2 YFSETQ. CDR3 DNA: TGCGCCAGCAGCTTGAGACAGGGGTATGAAAAACTGTTTTTT. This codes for CASSLRQGYEKLFF.

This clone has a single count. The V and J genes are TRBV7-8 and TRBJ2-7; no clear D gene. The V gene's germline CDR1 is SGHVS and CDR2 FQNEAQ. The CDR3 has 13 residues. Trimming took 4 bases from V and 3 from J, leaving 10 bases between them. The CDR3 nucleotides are TGTGCCAGCAGCTCTAGACTGATCTACGAGCAGTACTTC. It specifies CASSSRLIYEQYF.

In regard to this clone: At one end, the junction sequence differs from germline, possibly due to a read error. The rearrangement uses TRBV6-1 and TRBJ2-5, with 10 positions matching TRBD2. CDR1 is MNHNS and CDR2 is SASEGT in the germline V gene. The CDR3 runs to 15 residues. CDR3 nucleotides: TGTGCCAGCAGCCTCCCCCGGACTAGCGGAGGGGATCAGGACTTC. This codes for CASSLPRTSGGDQDF.

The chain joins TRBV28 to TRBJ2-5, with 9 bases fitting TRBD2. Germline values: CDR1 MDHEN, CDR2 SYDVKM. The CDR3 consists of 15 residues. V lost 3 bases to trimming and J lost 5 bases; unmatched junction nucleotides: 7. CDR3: CASSLAGGVGETQYF. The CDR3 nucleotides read TGTGCCAGCAGTTTGGCGGGGGGGGTAGGTGAGACCCAGTACTTC.

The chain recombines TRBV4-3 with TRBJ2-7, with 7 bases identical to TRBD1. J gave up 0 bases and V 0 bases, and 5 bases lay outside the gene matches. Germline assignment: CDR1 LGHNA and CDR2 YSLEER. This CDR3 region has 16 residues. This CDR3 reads CASSQEPGQNSYEQYF. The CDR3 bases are TGCGCCAGCAGCCAAGAGCCGGGACAGAACTCCTACGAGCAGTACTTC.

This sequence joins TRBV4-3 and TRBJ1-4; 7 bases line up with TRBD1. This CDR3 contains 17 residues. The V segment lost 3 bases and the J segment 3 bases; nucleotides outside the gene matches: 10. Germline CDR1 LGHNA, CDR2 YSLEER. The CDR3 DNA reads TGCGCCAGCAGCCATTCAACTCACGGGACAGCTAATGAAAAACTGTTTTTT. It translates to CASSHSTHGTANEKLFF.

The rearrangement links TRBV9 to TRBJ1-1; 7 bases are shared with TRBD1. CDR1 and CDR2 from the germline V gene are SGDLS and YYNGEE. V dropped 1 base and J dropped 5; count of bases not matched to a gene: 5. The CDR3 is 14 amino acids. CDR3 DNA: TGTGCCAGCAGCGTATCAGGGGGTGGTACTGAAGCTTTCTTT. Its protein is CASSVSGGGTEAFF.

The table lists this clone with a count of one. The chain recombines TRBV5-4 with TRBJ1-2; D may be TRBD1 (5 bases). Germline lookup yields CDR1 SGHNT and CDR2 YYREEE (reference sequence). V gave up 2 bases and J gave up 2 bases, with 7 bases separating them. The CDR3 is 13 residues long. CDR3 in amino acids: CASSLQDNYGYTF. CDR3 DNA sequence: TGTGCCAGCAGCTTACAGGACAACTATGGCTACACCTTC.

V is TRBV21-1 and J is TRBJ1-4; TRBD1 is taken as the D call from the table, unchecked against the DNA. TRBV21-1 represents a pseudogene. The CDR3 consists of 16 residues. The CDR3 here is CASSLGQFQTNEKLFF. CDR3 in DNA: TGTGCCAGCAGCCTCGGACAGTTTCAAACTAATGAAAAACTGTTTTTT.